This record concerns one T cell receptor beta chain sequence. Profiled with immunoSEQ multiplex PCR; TCRdb holds only in-frame clones, not every one. The sample has hundreds of thousands of clones, roughly 87% seen once. From germline, CDR1 is MDHEN and CDR2 SYDVKM. This CDR3 spans 14 amino acids. V shed 8 bases and J 5 bases; nucleotides not matched to a gene: 11. This entry is derived from a study of control samples from healthy donors and cancer patients. V usage is TRBV28 and J usage is TRBJ2-7; 8 nucleotides line up with TRBD1. The source is an older woman with lung cancer. The specimen sequenced was PBMCs. CDR3 bases: TGTGCCAGCCCCCCCGCGACAGGGGCAGACGAGCAGTACTTC. Translated, it gives CASPPATGADEQYF.